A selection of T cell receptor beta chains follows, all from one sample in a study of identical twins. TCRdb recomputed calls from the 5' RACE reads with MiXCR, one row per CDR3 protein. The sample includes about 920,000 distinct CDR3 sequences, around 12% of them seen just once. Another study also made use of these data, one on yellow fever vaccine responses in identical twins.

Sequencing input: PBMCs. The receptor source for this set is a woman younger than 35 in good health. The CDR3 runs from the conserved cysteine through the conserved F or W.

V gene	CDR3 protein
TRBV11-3	CASSLGTSGSSTQYF
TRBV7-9	CASQGTGHNEQFF
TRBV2	CASSIGPQMGQPQHF
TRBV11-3	CASSFNRDRDTEAFF
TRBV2	CASTPAASGSYEQYF
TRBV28	CASKSGGPAKNIQYF
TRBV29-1	CSVKAGTNTGELFF
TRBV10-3	CAISGDRTGFDGYTF
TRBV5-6	CASSIIAVTYNEQFF
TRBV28	CASSVGAGGAKNIQYF
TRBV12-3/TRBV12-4	CASSSGSLEYF
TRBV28	CASSFFRTSGSGEQYF
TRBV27	CASSLSSWDGYTF
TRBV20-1	CSARDRFMVLSGANVLTF
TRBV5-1	CASSSTSGSTDTQYF
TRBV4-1	CASSQELVDSDNEQFF